This T cell receptor (beta chain) was obtained from a study of T cells in Graves' hyperthyroidism and ophthalmopathy. RNA transcripts served as the template for amplifying TCR beta CDR3 regions. A set of HTBI primers served as the primers for a first-round RT-PCR of the TCR CDR3. MiXCR, applied by TCRdb to the multiplex PCR reads, yields one record per CDR3 protein. The table lists roughly 800,000 distinct CDR3 sequences, roughly 40% of them singletons. The CDR3 contains 12 residues. Germline loops: CDR1 SEHNR, CDR2 FQNEAQ (reference sequence). Trimming cost V 7 bases and J 8 bases, with 14 bases left between them.

This chain connects TRBV7-9 to TRBJ1-2, with D possibly matching TRBD1 (6 bases). Sequenced material: blood. This receptor was obtained from a man between 18 and 35 years old with Graves' hyperthyroidism. The CDR3, as DNA: TGTGCCAGCACCGAAGGGGGGGTCGGCTACACCTTC. Translating gives CASTEGGVGYTF.